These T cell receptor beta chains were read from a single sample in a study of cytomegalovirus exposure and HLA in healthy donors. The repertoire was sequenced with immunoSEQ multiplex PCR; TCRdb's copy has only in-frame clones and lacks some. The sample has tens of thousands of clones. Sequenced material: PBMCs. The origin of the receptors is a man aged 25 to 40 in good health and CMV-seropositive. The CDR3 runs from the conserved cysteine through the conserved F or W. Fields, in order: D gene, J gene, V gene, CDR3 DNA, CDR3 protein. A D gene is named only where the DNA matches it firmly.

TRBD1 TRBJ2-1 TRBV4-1 TGCGCCAGCAGCCAATCCCCCGAGGTGGGACAGGGGTTTGTCGATGAGCAGTTCTTC CASSQSPEVGQGFVDEQFF
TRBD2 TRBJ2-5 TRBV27 TGTGCCAGCAGTTTAGGTGGGACTACCGTAGAGACCCAGTACTTC CASSLGGTTVETQYF
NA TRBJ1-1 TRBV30 TGTGCCTGGAGCTCAGATATGGACACTGAAGCTTTCTTT CAWSSDMDTEAFF
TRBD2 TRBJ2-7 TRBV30 TGTGCCTGGAGTGGACTAGCGGGAGCGTACGAGCAGTACTTC CAWSGLAGAYEQYF
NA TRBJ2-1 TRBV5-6 TGTGCCAGCAGCTTGATTTCGGGAACCAATGAGCAGTTCTTC CASSLISGTNEQFF
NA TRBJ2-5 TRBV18 TGTGCCAGCTCACCACCGGGCGAGACCCAGTACTTC CASSPPGETQYF
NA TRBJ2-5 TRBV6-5 TGTGCCAGCAGTTACTCGTTACGGCAAGAGACCCAGTACTTC CASSYSLRQETQYF
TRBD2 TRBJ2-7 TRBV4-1 TGCGCCAGCAGCTTTATAGCGGGGGCTACCTACGAGCAGTACTTC CASSFIAGATYEQYF
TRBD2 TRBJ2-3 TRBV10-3 TGTGCCACCTCCGGGACTAGCATCAGCACAGATACGCAGTATTTT CATSGTSISTDTQYF
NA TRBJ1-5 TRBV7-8 TGTGCCAGCAGCTCAAAAAATCAGCCCCAGCATTTT CASSSKNQPQHF
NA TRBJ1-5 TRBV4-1 TGCGCCAGCAGCCAAGGGGCTGTCGGAAGGGGAGGCCAGCCCCAGCATTTT CASSQGAVGRGGQPQHF
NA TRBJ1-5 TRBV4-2 TGTGCCAGCAGCCAGGACGGACAAAGCAATCAGCCCCAGCATTTT CASSQDGQSNQPQHF
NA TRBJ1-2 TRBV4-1 TGCGCCAGCAGCCAAAGGGACTATAGGGCCTATGGCTACACCTTC CASSQRDYRAYGYTF
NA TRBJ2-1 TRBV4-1 TGCGCCAGCAGCCAAGATGTCAGCTCCTACAATGAGCAGTTCTTC CASSQDVSSYNEQFF
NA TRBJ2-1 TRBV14 TGTGCCAGCAGCCAAGTGGCCGGGGGCAATGAGCAGTTCTTC CASSQVAGGNEQFF
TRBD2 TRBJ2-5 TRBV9 TGTGCCAGTGCACTAGCGGGGGGGCCTTTAGAGACCCAGTACTTC CASALAGGPLETQYF
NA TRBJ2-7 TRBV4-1 TGCGCCAGCAGCCAGATCCCCCATCTGAGAAGCGAGCAGTACTTC CASSQIPHLRSEQYF
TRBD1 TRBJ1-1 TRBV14 TGTGCCAGCAGCCCCCGGACAGGGCACACTGAAGCTTTCTTT CASSPRTGHTEAFF
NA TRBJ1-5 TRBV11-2 TGTGCCAGCAGCTTATCTGCAGACCCCGGGGGTCAGCCCCAGCATTTT CASSLSADPGGQPQHF
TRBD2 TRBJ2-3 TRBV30 TGTGCCTGGAGTGTAAGCGGGAGGGGAGATACGCAGTATTTT CAWSVSGRGDTQYF
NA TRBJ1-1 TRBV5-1 TGCGCCAGCAGCTCTACGACTGAAGCTTTCTTT CASSSTTEAFF
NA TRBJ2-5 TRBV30 TGTGCCTGGAGTGGAGGCAGACAAGAGACCCAGTACTTC CAWSGGRQETQYF
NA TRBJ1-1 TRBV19 TGTGCCAGTAGTAGGGGGCCGGGGAACACTGAAGCTTTCTTT CASSRGPGNTEAFF
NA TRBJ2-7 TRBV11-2 TGTGCCAGCAGCTACTCGGGTCGGGAGTCCGAGCAGTACTTC CASSYSGRESEQYF
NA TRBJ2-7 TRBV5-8 TGTGCCAGCAGCCTCTCGCGGGTGAAGCAGTACTTC CASSLSRVKQYF
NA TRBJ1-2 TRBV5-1 TGCGCCAGCAGCGGGGGGTCCGGAGGAGACGGCTACACCTTC CASSGGSGGDGYTF
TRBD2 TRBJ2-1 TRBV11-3 TGTGCCAGCAGCCTTCGGGGAGGGGCTAATGAGCAGTTCTTC CASSLRGGANEQFF
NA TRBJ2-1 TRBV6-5 TGTGCCAGCAGTTACTCAGCGGGTCGGGATGAGCAGTTCTTC CASSYSAGRDEQFF
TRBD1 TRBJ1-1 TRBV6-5 TGTGCCAGCAGTGCTCAGGGGGGCACTGAAGCTTTCTTT CASSAQGGTEAFF
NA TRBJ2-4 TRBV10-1 TGCGCCAGCAGTGAGTCAACAGGTCAACAGTACTTC CASSESTGQQYF
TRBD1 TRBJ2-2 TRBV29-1 TGCAGCGTCCACAACAGGGGGCCCGGGGAGCTGTTTTTT CSVHNRGPGELFF
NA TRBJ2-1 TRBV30 TGTGCCTGGACCCCCCTGGGGGGAAGCTCCGACAATGAGCAGTTCTTC CAWTPLGGSSDNEQFF
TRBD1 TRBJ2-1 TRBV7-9 TGTGCCAGCAGCCCTCCGGGACAGGGGATATATGAGCAGTTCTTC CASSPPGQGIYEQFF
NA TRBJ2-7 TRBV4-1 TGCGCCAGCAGCCAAGATCCCCGGAGCTCCTACGAGCAGTACTTC CASSQDPRSSYEQYF
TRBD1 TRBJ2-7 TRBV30 TGTGCCGGGAGTGAAGGGACAGGGGGCTTAAACGAGCAGTACTTC CAGSEGTGGLNEQYF
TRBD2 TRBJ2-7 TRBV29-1 TGCAGCGTAGCGCGGGAGGGTCGCCCCTACGAGCAGTACTTC CSVAREGRPYEQYF
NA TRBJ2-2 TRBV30 TGTGCCGCCGGAAACAGGGCCGGTGGCACCGGGGAGCTGTTTTTT CAAGNRAGGTGELFF
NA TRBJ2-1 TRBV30 TGTGCCTGGAGGGGCCTTGACAGCTCCTACAATGAGCAGTTCTTC CAWRGLDSSYNEQFF
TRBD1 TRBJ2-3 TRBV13 TGTGCCAGCAGCCTACAGGGGGTACGCGAAAATACGCAGTATTTT CASSLQGVRENTQYF
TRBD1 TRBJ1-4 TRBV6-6 TGTGCCAGCAGACCCCGGACAGGGCGTGTTGGTCAACTGTTTTTT CASRPRTGRVGQLFF
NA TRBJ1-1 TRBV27 TGTGCCAGCAGTTTATACGAGGCGAAGAACACTGAAGCTTTCTTT CASSLYEAKNTEAFF
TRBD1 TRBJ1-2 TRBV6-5 TGTGCCAGCAGTTCCGGGACAGGGGGCAACTATGGCTACACCTTC CASSSGTGGNYGYTF
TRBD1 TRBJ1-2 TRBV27 TGTGCCAGCAGGATCAGGGGGCTTAACTATGGCTACACCTTC CASRIRGLNYGYTF
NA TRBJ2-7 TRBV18 TGTGCCAGCTCACCACTTCCGACAGTTTCCTACGAGCAGTACTTC CASSPLPTVSYEQYF
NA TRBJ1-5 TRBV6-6 TGTGCCAGCAGTTATTCGGACGTCGGGGAGGATCAGCCCCAGCATTTT CASSYSDVGEDQPQHF
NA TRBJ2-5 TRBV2 TGTGCCAGCAGTGAGGGACTGCTCGACGGAGAGACCCAGTACTTC CASSEGLLDGETQYF
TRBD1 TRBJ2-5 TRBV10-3 TGTGCCATCAGTAGGACAGGGCTCCAAGAGACCCAGTACTTC CAISRTGLQETQYF
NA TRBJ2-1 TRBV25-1 TGTGCCAGCAGTGAATGGCAGGGGACCTACAATGAGCAGTTCTTC CASSEWQGTYNEQFF
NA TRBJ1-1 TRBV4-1 TGCGCCAGCAGCCAAGATCAAGGGACATCCCCTGAAGCTTTCTTT CASSQDQGTSPEAFF
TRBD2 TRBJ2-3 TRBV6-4 TGTGCCAGCAGTGCTAGCGGGGGGGCCGCAGATACGCAGTATTTT CASSASGGAADTQYF
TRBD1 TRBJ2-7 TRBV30 TGTGCCTGGACCGGGGGGATGGGGACAGGGCTTAACGAGCAGTACTTC CAWTGGMGTGLNEQYF
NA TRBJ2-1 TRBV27 TGTGCCAGCAGTGTGAGGGAGACACCGAGCTCCGACAATGAGCAGTTCTTC CASSVRETPSSDNEQFF
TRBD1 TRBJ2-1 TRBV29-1 TGCAGCGTGGGTTTAGGGGCAACAGGGGCCAATGAGCAGTTCTTC CSVGLGATGANEQFF